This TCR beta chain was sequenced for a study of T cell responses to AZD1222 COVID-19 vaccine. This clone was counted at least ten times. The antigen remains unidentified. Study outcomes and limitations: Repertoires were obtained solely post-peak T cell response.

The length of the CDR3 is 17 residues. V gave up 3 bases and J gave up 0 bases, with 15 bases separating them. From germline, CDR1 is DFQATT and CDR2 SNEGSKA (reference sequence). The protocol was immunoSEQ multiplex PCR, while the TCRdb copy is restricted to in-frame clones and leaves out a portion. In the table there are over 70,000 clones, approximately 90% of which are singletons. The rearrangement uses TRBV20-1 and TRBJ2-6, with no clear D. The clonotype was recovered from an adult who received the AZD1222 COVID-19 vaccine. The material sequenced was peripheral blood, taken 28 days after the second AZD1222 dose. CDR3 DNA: TGCAGTGCTAGTAAGTCAGCCAGTTCCTCTGGGGCCAACGTCCTGACTTTC. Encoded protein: CSASKSASSSGANVLTF.